The 9 T cell receptor beta chains listed next were all sequenced from one sample in a study of blood T cell repertoires in COVID-19. TCRdb keeps only in-frame clones here, not all; method: immunoSEQ multiplex PCR. The sample has 230,000 or so clones, about four fifths seen once. The sequenced sample consisted of peripheral blood. These receptors came from an elderly woman with COVID-19, enrolled during active disease.

This clone was observed a single time. The chain recombines TRBV6-5 with TRBJ1-5, with a possible D match to TRBD1 (5 bases). CDR1 and CDR2 (germline): MNHEY, SVGAGI. The CDR3 loop spans 13 amino acids. The V gene lost 8 bases and the J gene lost 5 bases, with 13 bases spanning the gap. The CDR3 loop is CASGGSSYQPQHF. As DNA, the CDR3 is TGTGCCAGCGGGGGGAGTAGTTATCAGCCCCAGCATTTT.

The chain couples TRBV2 to TRBJ1-2; D not resolved. The germline V gene encodes CDR1 SNHLY and CDR2 FYNNEI. This CDR3 has 13 amino acids. V shed 1 base and J shed 2 bases, with 5 bases lying between them. The CDR3 nucleotides are TGTGCCAGCAGTGAAGGCGGAAACTATGGCTACACCTTC. It codes for CASSEGGNYGYTF.

V gene TRBV6-6 combines with J gene TRBJ2-1; D perhaps matches TRBD1 (7 bases). The CDR3 extends over 13 amino acids. Germline CDR1 and CDR2: MNHNY and SVGAGI (reference sequence). Trimming took 5 bases from V and 9 from J, leaving 14 bases between them. The CDR3 is CASSQTGEAEQFF. CDR3 nucleotide sequence: TGTGCCAGCAGTCAAACAGGGGAGGCTGAGCAGTTCTTC.

V usage is TRBV6-4 and J usage is TRBJ2-7; TRBD2 is a possible D gene (6 bases). This CDR3 comprises 13 residues. V lost 5 bases to trimming and J lost 3 bases, with 11 bases between them. CDR1 and CDR2 (germline): MRHNA, SNTAGT. In nucleotides, the CDR3 is TGTGCCAGCAGTCCCCCGACTAGCTACGAGCAGTACTTC. It yields the protein CASSPPTSYEQYF.

The chain carries TRBV5-1 and TRBJ1-1, with 10 bases aligning to TRBD1. The CDR3 length is 19 residues. CDR1 and CDR2 from the germline V gene are SGHRS and YFSETQ. The ends lost 3 bases at V and 2 bases at J; junction bases unmatched: 16. The CDR3 DNA is TGCGCCAGCAGCTCAAAGGGACAGGGGCCATTTTTCGGAAACACTGAAGCTTTCTTT. Translation: CASSSKGQGPFFGNTEAFF.

The gene calls are TRBV12-5 and TRBJ1-2; 7 positions match TRBD1. J gave up 7 bases and V 5 bases, and 13 bases lay outside the gene matches. CDR1 is LGHNT and CDR2 is FRNRAP in the germline V gene. The CDR3 covers 15 residues. The CDR3 is CASGREPQTGFGYTF. DNA of the CDR3: TGTGCTAGTGGTCGCGAGCCCCAGACAGGGTTTGGCTACACCTTC.

The chain carries TRBV11-3 and TRBJ2-7; weak D call: TRBD1 (5 bases). V lost 0 bases and J 7 bases, leaving 16 bases between the germline ends. This CDR3 is 15 amino acids long. Germline V lookup: CDR1 SGHNT, CDR2 YENEEA. CDR3 sequence (DNA): TGTGCCAGCAGCTTAGATACGGGTGGGGCGCGAGAGCAGTACTTC. As protein: CASSLDTGGAREQYF. The whole variable domain, remainder taken from reference TRBV11-3 and TRBJ2-7, is EAGVVQSPRYKIIEKKQPVAFWCNPISGHNTLYWYLQNLGQGPELLIRYENEEAVDDSQLPKDRFSAERLKGVDSTLKIQPAELGDSAVYLCASSLDTGGAREQYFGPGTRLTVT.

The rearrangement joins TRBV4-2 to TRBJ2-5; 11 bases map to TRBD2. The CDR3 has 19 amino acids. CDR1 and CDR2 (germline): LGHNA, YNFKEQ. Losses at the gene ends were 0 bases for V and 7 bases for J; bases not matched to a gene: 16. The CDR3 loop reads CASSQESAVAGGFQRTQYF. In DNA, the CDR3 is TGTGCCAGCAGCCAAGAATCGGCGGTAGCGGGAGGGTTCCAAAGGACCCAGTACTTC.

This clone was recorded once. The rearrangement joins TRBV11-2 to TRBJ2-2; possible D gene TRBD1, 6 bases. This CDR3 region has 16 residues. Germline V CDR1 and CDR2: SGHAT, FQNNGV. The V and J ends lost 0 bases and 0 bases respectively, with 8 bases between them. CDR3 amino acids: CASSLDGGTNTGELFF. In nucleotides, the CDR3 is TGTGCCAGCAGCTTAGATGGGGGCACGAACACCGGGGAGCTGTTTTTT.